This T cell receptor beta chain was observed in a study of blood T cell repertoires in COVID-19. Germline V gives CDR1 ENHRY, CDR2 SYGVKD. Unmatched junction bases numbered 4, after V lost 7 bases and J lost 1 base. There are 14 residues in the CDR3. Libraries were prepared by immunoSEQ multiplex PCR; TCRdb keeps only in-frame clonotypes and omits some of them. The sample includes 60,000 or so clones, around 90% of them seen just once. The receptor comes from a human donor with active COVID-19. The donor label of this sample is uncertain. The chain is built from TRBV10-3 and TRBJ2-7; 10 nucleotides line up with TRBD1. Sequences were obtained from peripheral blood. CDR3 loop: CAITPGQGSYEQYF. The CDR3 DNA is TGTGCCATCACTCCGGGACAGGGGTCCTACGAGCAGTACTTC.